This section outlines one T cell receptor (beta chain) sequence together with its context. Its target is not known. Generated by immunoSEQ multiplex PCR, the TCRdb table keeps only in-frame clones and is missing some. This table has about 90,000 clones, over 80% appearing once. Germline V lookup: CDR1 SGHVS, CDR2 FQNEAQ. The J segment lost 1 base and the V segment lost 4 bases, leaving 4 bases of the junction unmatched. The CDR3 length is 15 residues. This sample was taken from a study of graft-versus-host responses after intestinal transplantation. This chain joins TRBV7-8 and TRBJ2-3; 8 nucleotides align to TRBD1. The clonotype comes from a human donor who was the organ donor for an intestinal transplant. Source: unstimulated CD8+ T cells sorted from spleen or lymph node cells, taken before transplant. CDR3 sequence reads: CASSSGQGGTDTQYF. The DNA of the CDR3 is TGTGCCAGCAGCTCCGGACAGGGAGGCACAGATACGCAGTATTTT.